This entry concerns a single TCR beta chain. What it binds is unknown. The data stem from a study of radiotherapy plus CTLA-4 blockade in lung cancer. Study-wide findings and caveats: Reports state that early shifts in blood T cell clones, with interferon-beta, best predicted response.

Method: immunoSEQ multiplex PCR; TCRdb's copy keeps in-frame clones and lacks some. The sample lists approximately 28,000 clones; about 75% were seen once. V dropped 0 bases and J dropped 7 bases, with 16 bases sitting between them. The CDR3 covers 17 residues. Germline CDR1 and CDR2: MNHNS and SASEGT. The TCR sequence derives from a human donor with non-small cell lung cancer that progressed on radiotherapy plus ipilimumab. The chain combines TRBV6-1 with TRBJ1-6; D is perhaps TRBD1 (6 bases). Sequenced material: peripheral blood, taken from a patient treated with radiotherapy plus ipilimumab. The CDR3 DNA reads as TGTGCCAGCAGTGAAGCTGGGGGCGCAGGGACCAATTCACCCCTCCACTTT. Residues: CASSEAGGAGTNSPLHF.